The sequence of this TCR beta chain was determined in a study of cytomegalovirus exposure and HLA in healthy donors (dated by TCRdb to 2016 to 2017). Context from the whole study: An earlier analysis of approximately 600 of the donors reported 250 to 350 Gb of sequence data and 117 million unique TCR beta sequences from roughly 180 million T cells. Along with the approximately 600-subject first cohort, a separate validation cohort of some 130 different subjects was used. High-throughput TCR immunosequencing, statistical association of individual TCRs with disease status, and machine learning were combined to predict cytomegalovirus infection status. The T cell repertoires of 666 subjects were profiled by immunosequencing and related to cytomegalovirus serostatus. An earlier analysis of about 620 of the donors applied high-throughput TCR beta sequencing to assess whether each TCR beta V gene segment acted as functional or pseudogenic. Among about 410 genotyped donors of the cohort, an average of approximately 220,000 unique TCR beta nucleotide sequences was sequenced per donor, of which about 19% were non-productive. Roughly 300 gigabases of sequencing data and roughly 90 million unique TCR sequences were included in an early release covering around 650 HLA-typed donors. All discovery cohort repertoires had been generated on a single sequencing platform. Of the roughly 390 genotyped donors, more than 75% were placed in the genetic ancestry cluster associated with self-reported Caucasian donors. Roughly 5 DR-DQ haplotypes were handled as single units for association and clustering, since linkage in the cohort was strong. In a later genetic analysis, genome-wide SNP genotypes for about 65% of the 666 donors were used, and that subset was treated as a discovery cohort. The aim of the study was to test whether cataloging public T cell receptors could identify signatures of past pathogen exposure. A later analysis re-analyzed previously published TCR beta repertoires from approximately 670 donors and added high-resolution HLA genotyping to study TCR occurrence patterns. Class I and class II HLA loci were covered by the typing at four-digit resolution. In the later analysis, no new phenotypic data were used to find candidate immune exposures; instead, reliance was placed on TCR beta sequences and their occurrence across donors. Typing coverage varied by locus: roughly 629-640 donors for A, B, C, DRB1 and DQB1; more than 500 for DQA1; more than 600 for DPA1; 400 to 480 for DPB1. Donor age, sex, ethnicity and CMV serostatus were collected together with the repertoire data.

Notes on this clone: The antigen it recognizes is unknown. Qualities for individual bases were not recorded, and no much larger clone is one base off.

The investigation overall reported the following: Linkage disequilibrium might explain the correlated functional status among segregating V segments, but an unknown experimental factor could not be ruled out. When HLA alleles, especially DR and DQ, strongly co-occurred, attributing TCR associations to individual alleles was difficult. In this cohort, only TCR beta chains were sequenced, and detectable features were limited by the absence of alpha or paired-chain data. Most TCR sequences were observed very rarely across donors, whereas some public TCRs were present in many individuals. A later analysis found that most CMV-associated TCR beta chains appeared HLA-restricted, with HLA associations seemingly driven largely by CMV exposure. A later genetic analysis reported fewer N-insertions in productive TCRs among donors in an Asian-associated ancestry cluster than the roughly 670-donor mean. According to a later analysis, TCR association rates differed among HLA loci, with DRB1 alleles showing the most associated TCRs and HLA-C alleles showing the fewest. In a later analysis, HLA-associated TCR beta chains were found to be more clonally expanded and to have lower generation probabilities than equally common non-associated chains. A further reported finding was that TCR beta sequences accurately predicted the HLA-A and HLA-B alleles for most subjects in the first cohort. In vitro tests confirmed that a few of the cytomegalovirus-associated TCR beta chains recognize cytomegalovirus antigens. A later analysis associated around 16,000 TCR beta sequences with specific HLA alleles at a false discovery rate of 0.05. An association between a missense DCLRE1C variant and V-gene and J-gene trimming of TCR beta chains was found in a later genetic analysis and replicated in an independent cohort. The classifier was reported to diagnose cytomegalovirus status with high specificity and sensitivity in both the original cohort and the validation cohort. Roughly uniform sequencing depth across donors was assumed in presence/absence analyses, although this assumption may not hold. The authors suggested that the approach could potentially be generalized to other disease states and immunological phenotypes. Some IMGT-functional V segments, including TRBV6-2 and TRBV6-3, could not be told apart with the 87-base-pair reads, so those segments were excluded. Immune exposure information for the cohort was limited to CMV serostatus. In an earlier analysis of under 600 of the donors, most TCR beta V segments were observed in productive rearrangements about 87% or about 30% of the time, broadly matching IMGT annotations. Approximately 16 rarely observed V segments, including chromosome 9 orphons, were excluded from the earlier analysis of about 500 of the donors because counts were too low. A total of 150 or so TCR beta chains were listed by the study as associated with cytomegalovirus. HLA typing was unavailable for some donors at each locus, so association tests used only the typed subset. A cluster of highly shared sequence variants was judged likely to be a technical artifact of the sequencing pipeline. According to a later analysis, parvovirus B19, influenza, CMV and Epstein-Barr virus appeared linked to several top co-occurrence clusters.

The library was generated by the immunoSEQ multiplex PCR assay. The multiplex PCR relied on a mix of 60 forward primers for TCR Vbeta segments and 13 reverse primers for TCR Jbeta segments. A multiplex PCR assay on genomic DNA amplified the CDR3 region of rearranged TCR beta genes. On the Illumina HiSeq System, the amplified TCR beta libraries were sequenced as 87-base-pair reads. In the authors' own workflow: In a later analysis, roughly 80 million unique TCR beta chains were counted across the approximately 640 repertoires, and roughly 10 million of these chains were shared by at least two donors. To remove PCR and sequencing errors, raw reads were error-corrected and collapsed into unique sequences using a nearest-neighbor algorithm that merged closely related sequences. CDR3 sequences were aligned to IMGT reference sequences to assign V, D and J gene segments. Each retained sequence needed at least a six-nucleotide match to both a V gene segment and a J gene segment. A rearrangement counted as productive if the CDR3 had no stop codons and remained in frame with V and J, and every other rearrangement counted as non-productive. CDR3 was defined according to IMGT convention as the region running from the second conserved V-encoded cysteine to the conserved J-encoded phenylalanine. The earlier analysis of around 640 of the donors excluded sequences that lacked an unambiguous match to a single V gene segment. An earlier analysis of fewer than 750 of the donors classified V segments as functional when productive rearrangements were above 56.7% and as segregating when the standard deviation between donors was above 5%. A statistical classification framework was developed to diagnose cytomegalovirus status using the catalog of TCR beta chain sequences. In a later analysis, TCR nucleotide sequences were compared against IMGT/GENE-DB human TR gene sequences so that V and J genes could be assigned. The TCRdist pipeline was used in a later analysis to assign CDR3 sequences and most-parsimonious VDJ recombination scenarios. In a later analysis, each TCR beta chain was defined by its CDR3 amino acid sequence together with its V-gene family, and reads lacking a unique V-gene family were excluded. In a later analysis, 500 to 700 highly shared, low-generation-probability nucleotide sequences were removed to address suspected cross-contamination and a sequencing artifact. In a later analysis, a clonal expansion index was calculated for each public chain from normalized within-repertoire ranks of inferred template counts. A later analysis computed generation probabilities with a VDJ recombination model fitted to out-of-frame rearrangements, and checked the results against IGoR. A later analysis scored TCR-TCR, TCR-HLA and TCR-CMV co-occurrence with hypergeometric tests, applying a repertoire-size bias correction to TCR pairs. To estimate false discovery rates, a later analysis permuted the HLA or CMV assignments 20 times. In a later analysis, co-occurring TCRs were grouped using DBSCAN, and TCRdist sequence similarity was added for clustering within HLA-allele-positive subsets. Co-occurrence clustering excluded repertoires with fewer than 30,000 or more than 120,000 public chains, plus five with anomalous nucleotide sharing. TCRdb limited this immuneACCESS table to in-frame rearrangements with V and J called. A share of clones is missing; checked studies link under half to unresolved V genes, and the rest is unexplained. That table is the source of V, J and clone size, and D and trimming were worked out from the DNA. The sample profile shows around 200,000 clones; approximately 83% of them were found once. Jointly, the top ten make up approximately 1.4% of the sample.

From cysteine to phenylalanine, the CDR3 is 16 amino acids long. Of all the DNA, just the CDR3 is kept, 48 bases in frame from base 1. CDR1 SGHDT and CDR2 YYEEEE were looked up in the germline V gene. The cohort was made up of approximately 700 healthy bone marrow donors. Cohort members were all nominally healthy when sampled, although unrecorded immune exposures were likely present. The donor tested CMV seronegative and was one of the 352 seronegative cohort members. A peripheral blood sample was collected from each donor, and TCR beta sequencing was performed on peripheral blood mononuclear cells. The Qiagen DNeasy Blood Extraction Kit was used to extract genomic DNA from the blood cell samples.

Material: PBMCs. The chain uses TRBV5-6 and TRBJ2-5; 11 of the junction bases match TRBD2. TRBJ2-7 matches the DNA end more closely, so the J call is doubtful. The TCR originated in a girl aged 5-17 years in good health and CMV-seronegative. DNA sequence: TGTGCCAGCAGCCACGCTAGCGGGGGGTACTCCTACGAGCAGTACTTC. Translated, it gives CASSHASGGYSYEQYF.